Sequencing of this T cell receptor beta chain was carried out in a study of blood T cell repertoires in COVID-19. Study background: Recovery meant two consecutive negative NP/OP PCR tests, professional clearance, or resolved symptoms.

Individuals aged roughly 18 to 95 years were recruited from 20 to 25 US areas. Participant-reported clinical history was the basis for cohort assignment. The CDR3 totals 17 residues. Trimming at V came to 8 bases and at J to 2 bases, leaving 9 bases not matched to a gene. CDR1 is SQVTM and CDR2 is ANQGSEA in the germline V gene. As handled by the study authors: Amplification of reference gene primers provided the estimated nucleated cell counts. Method: immunoSEQ multiplex PCR; TCRdb's copy keeps in-frame clones and lacks some. V, J and clone size reflect that table, while D and trimming were determined from the DNA. The profile shows fewer than 250,000 clones, around nine tenths of them singletons.

The receptor's source is a young man in a cohort exposed to, infected with or recovered from COVID-19 (not recorded which). V gene TRBV29-1 combines with J gene TRBJ2-1, with 16 bases matching TRBD2. Sequencing input: PBMCs or T cells enriched from blood (not recorded which). CDR3 nucleotides: TGCAGCCTAACGGGACTAGCGGGAGGGTCGGCCTACAATGAGCAGTTCTTC. Protein: CSLTGLAGGSAYNEQFF.